This T cell receptor beta chain was recorded in a study of cytomegalovirus exposure and HLA in healthy donors. The CDR3 consists of 16 residues. Trimming took off 0 bases at V and 2 bases at J, with 13 bases between the two ends. Germline V gives CDR1 SGHDT, CDR2 YYEEEE. Primers for the PCR totalled 60 Vbeta and 13 Jbeta. Clones were read by immunoSEQ multiplex PCR, and TCRdb kept only the in-frame ones, dropping some. In the table there are 85,000 to 120,000 clones, roughly three quarters of which are singletons. Input material: PBMCs. This TCR was sampled from a male donor in good health and CMV-seropositive. The rearrangement joins TRBV5-6 to TRBJ2-3, with D possibly being TRBD2 (7 bases). CDR3 protein: CASSLGAGAYTDTQYF. CDR3 DNA sequence: TGTGCCAGCAGCTTGGGTGCGGGGGCCTACACAGATACGCAGTATTTT.